One sample yielded the 19 T cell receptor beta chains listed below, sequenced in a study of T-cell memory formation after mild COVID-19. TCRdb recomputed calls from the 5' RACE reads with MiXCR, one row per CDR3 protein. The table records about 470,000 distinct CDR3 sequences, about 20% of them present only once. Material for sequencing was PBMCs or a T cell subset sorted from them (not recorded which). These receptors were obtained from an adult woman who had mild COVID-19 (a few samples of this study predate the infection). Cell type and time point are not known.

The gene calls are TRBV4-1 and TRBJ1-1; D not resolved. From germline, CDR1 is MGHRA and CDR2 YSYEKL. The V gene lost 5 bases and the J gene lost 0 bases, with 13 bases spanning the gap. This CDR3 has 15 amino acids. The CDR3 sequence is CASSSDGSLNTEAFF. CDR3 in DNA: TGCGCCAGCAGCTCCGACGGATCCCTGAACACTGAAGCTTTCTTT.

This sequence joins TRBV30 and TRBJ2-1; unclear D gene. V lost 0 bases and J 8 bases, leaving 11 bases between the germline ends. The germline gives CDR1 GTSNPN, CDR2 SVGIG (reference sequence). CDR3 length equals 13 residues. DNA for the CDR3: TGTGCCTGGAGTGTATTAGGGCCCCATGAGCAGTTCTTC. Its protein product is CAWSVLGPHEQFF. Full variable domain (rest looked up from reference TRBV30 and TRBJ2-1): SQTIHQWPATLVQPVGSPLSLECTVEGTSNPNLYWYRQAAGRGLQLLFYSVGIGQISSEVPQNLSASRPQDRQFILSSKKLLLSDSGFYLCAWSVLGPHEQFFGPGTRLTVL.

The chain combines TRBV18 with TRBJ2-3; no definite D call. V gave up 3 bases and J gave up 0 bases, with 10 bases separating them. Germline lookup yields CDR1 KGHSH and CDR2 LQKENI. This CDR3 is 15 amino acids long. Here the CDR3 DNA reads TGTGCCAGCTCACCCGCACAGCCTAGCACAGATACGCAGTATTTT. It translates to CASSPAQPSTDTQYF.

The V gene is TRBV7-9, the J gene TRBJ2-1, with D tentatively TRBD1 (6 bases). This CDR3 contains 15 residues. Trimming stripped 1 base from V and 8 bases from J, with 15 bases between. Germline CDR1 is SEHNR and CDR2 is FQNEAQ (reference sequence). CDR3 sequence (DNA): TGTGCCAGCAGCTTAGACACAGGGCACGTCGATGAGCAGTTCTTC. Its translation is CASSLDTGHVDEQFF.

This clonotype was recorded at least ten times. V gene TRBV6-5 combines with J gene TRBJ2-5, with a possible D match to TRBD1 (7 bases). CDR1 and CDR2 (germline): MNHEY, SVGAGI. The ends were cut back, 7 bases at V and 1 base at J, with 16 bases in the middle. The length of the CDR3 is 15 residues. The CDR3 sequence is CASTRGAQIQETQYF. The CDR3, as DNA: TGTGCCAGCACCAGGGGGGCGCAGATCCAAGAGACCCAGTACTTC.

The chain's CDR3 is CAIGQGQYEQYF. For the CDR3, the DNA is TGTGCCATCGGACAGGGGCAGTACGAGCAGTACTTC. This chain uses TRBV10-3 with TRBJ2-7; 9 bases are shared with TRBD1. V lost 8 bases, J lost 4 bases, and 3 bases stayed unmatched. The CDR3 spans 12 residues. CDR1 ENHRY and CDR2 SYGVKD come from the germline V gene.

A single count supports this clonotype. The CDR3 region has the DNA TGTGCTAGTGGTCCCAACACCCTGCCGAACACTGAAGCTTTCTTT. Protein: CASGPNTLPNTEAFF. This chain joins TRBV12-5 and TRBJ1-1; D uncertain. V lost 5 bases and J 1 base, leaving 14 bases between the germline ends. Germline V lookup: CDR1 LGHNT, CDR2 FRNRAP. The CDR3 loop spans 15 amino acids.

This chain uses TRBV5-1 with TRBJ1-4; TRBD1 matches 7 bases. Germline lookup yields CDR1 SGHRS and CDR2 YFSETQ. CDR3 length: 16 amino acids. With 4 bases clipped from V and 7 bases from J, the junction kept 13 bases outside the gene matches. The CDR3 protein is CASSRQLRGSGEKLFF. The CDR3 coding sequence is TGCGCCAGCAGCCGGCAGCTCAGGGGGTCTGGTGAAAAACTGTTTTTT.

The chain combines TRBV6-5 with TRBJ2-3; 11 bases align to TRBD2. Germline-derived CDR1 and CDR2 are MNHEY and SVGAGI. The CDR3 has 14 amino acids. Trimming cost V 6 bases and J 11 bases; bases outside gene matches: 10. For the CDR3, the DNA is TGTGCCAGCAGATCCAATAGCGGGAGGGTGGGGCAGTATTTT. Its translation: CASRSNSGRVGQYF.

This clonotype has a handful of counts. The chain couples TRBV15 to TRBJ2-3; D ambiguous. The germline gives CDR1 LNHNV, CDR2 YYDKDF (reference sequence). The V end was cut by 0 bases, the J end by 0 bases, with 4 bases between. This CDR3 has 14 amino acids. This chain's CDR3 is CATSRDLSTDTQYF. The CDR3 DNA reads TGTGCCACCAGCAGAGATCTTAGCACAGATACGCAGTATTTT.

The table lists this clonotype with a few counts. This chain joins TRBV4-1 and TRBJ2-4; D remains ambiguous. This CDR3 region has 15 residues. The germline CDR1 and CDR2 sequences are MGHRA and YSYEKL. V was shortened by 1 base and J by 0 bases, with 7 bases between the two germline ends. The CDR3 loop is CASSQGSVAKNIQYF. The CDR3 DNA sequence: TGCGCCAGCAGCCAAGGAAGCGTAGCCAAAAACATTCAGTACTTC.

CDR3 in DNA: TGTGCCATCAGTAGTTTGCAGGCCAGACTTGGTATCGGGGACTACGAGCAGTACTTC. This sequence encodes CAISSLQARLGIGDYEQYF. The chain has TRBV10-3 and TRBJ2-7; weak D call: TRBD2 (5 bases). V was shortened by 5 bases and J by 3 bases, with 29 bases between the two germline ends. Germline values: CDR1 ENHRY, CDR2 SYGVKD. This CDR3 comprises 19 residues.

The chain combines TRBV4-1 with TRBJ2-1; D gene uncertain. CDR1 is MGHRA and CDR2 is YSYEKL in the germline V gene. The CDR3 has 15 amino acids. Trimming left V 1 base short and J 9 bases short, with 16 bases between. The CDR3 DNA sequence: TGCGCCAGCAGCCAAGGATCGATGGGGAATACTGAGCAGTTCTTC. Translated: CASSQGSMGNTEQFF.

This chain joins TRBV12-3 or TRBV12-4 and TRBJ1-5; D is possibly TRBD1 (6 bases). CDR3 length equals 16 residues. The V end lost 3 bases, the J end lost 3 bases, and 15 bases lay between the germline ends. The CDR3 spells CASSFAGGANNQPQHF. The DNA of the CDR3 is TGTGCCAGCAGTTTTGCTGGGGGGGCAAACAATCAGCCCCAGCATTTT.

The chain recombines TRBV29-1 with TRBJ2-7; D might be TRBD2 (5 bases). The germline V gene encodes CDR1 SQVTM and CDR2 ANQGSEA. Trimming removed 3 bases from V and 3 bases from J, with 12 bases in between. The length of the CDR3 is 13 residues. The CDR3 DNA reads TGCAGCGTTGACGCCCCAGGAGGCTACGAGCAGTACTTC. Its translation is CSVDAPGGYEQYF.

This clonotype has a handful of counts. The chain couples TRBV20-1 to TRBJ1-5, with 8 bases matching TRBD1. V lost 2 bases, J lost 3 bases, and 15 bases stayed unmatched. This CDR3 has 18 amino acids. CDR1 is DFQATT and CDR2 is SNEGSKA in the germline V gene (reference sequence). The CDR3: CSARPVYTRGLVNQPQHF. CDR3 sequence (DNA): TGCAGTGCTAGACCGGTTTACACCAGGGGGCTGGTCAATCAGCCCCAGCATTTT.

This clonotype was detected ten times or more. The rearrangement links TRBV7-3 to TRBJ2-7; 9 bases are shared with TRBD1. J was trimmed by 3 bases and V by 2 bases; bases with no gene match: 8. Germline CDR1 and CDR2: SGHTA and FQGTGA. The CDR3 extends over 16 amino acids. CDR3 protein: CASSLSPGTGLYEQYF. DNA of the CDR3: TGTGCCAGCAGCTTATCTCCCGGGACAGGGCTCTACGAGCAGTACTTC.

This clonotype turned up a few times. The CDR3 DNA reads TGCGCCAGCAGCTCCCTCGGACAGGGCAATGAGCAGTTCTTC. Translated, it gives CASSSLGQGNEQFF. The chain is built from TRBV5-1 and TRBJ2-1, with 8 nucleotides matching TRBD1. Germline V gene data show CDR1 as SGHRS and CDR2 as YFSETQ. J was trimmed by 6 bases and V by 3 bases; bases with no gene match: 5. CDR3 length: 14 residues.

The sample holds a few counts of this clonotype. V is TRBV12-3 or TRBV12-4 and J is TRBJ2-3; 10 nucleotides agree with TRBD1. Losses at the gene ends were 5 bases for V and 7 bases for J; bases not matched to a gene: 9. The CDR3 runs to 15 residues. The CDR3 DNA reads TGTGCCAGCAGTCCAGACAGGGGGCGCTTAAATACGCAGTATTTT. As protein: CASSPDRGRLNTQYF.